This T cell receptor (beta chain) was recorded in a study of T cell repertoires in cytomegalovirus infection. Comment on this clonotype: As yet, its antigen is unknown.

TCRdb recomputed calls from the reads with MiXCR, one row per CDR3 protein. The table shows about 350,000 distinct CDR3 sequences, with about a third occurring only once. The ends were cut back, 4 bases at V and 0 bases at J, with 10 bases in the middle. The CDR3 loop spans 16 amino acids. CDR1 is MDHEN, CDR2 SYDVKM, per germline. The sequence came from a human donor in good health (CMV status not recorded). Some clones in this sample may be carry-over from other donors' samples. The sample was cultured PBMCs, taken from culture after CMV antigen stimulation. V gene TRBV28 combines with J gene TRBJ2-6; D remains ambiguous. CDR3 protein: CASSSATSSGANVLTF. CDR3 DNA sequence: TGTGCCAGCAGTTCCGCTACGAGCTCTGGGGCCAACGTCCTGACTTTC.